A single sample is the source of the 27 T cell receptor beta chains below, sequenced in a study of identical twins. TCRdb re-analysed the 5' RACE reads in MiXCR, keeping a single row per CDR3 protein. The sample has some 1,600,000 distinct CDR3 sequences; roughly a third are singletons. Sequences were obtained from cord blood. These receptors were obtained from a newborn girl in good health.

The chain carries TRBV10-3 and TRBJ1-1; tentatively, D is TRBD1 (5 bases). Germline V CDR1 and CDR2: ENHRY, SYGVKD. The CDR3 is 14 amino acids. Deletions cut 7 bases from V and 0 bases from J, with 12 bases between. The CDR3 bases are TGTGCCATCACCCAACGGGGGTTGAACACTGAAGCTTTCTTT. Translated, it gives CAITQRGLNTEAFF.

The chain couples TRBV7-2 to TRBJ1-6, with TRBD1 identical over 9 bases. Per the germline V gene, CDR1 is SGHTA and CDR2 is FQGNSA. The ends lost 5 bases at V and 4 bases at J; junction bases unmatched: 6. This CDR3 is 16 amino acids long. CDR3 amino acids: CASSPTGTGYNSPLHF. CDR3 nucleotides: TGTGCCAGCAGCCCGACCGGGACAGGGTATAATTCACCCCTCCACTTT.

The rearrangement joins TRBV19 to TRBJ1-1, with D maybe TRBD1 (5 bases). The CDR3 totals 14 residues. V lost 3 bases, J lost 2 bases, and 10 bases lay in between. CDR1 is LNHDA and CDR2 is SQIVND in the germline V gene (reference sequence). CDR3 loop: CASSIGRVNTEAFF. CDR3 DNA sequence: TGTGCCAGTAGTATCGGCAGGGTCAACACTGAAGCTTTCTTT.

V is TRBV18 and J is TRBJ2-1; 9 bases align to TRBD2. This CDR3 comprises 18 residues. Looked up from germline, CDR1 is KGHSH and CDR2 is LQKENI. The junction had 12 bases not matched to a gene; V was cut back by 2 bases and J by 4 bases. The CDR3 loop reads CASSPTTQWLAGYNEQFF. The CDR3 DNA is TGTGCCAGCTCACCAACAACACAGTGGCTAGCGGGATACAATGAGCAGTTCTTC.

V usage is TRBV20-1 and J usage is TRBJ2-5, with D unresolved. The J call is doubtful: the DNA matches TRBJ2-7 better. Germline V gene sequence: CDR1 DFQATT, CDR2 SNEGSKA (reference sequence). This CDR3 is 13 amino acids long. The CDR3 bases are TGCAGTGCTAGAGTCCTAGTCGCCTACGAGCAGTACTTC. It specifies CSARVLVAYEQYF.

This clonotype was seen a single time. The rearrangement uses TRBV6-5 and TRBJ2-1; D is uncertain. This CDR3 region has 14 residues. The V gene's germline CDR1 is MNHEY and CDR2 SVGAGI. Trimming removed 3 bases at V and 10 bases at J, with 16 bases between. This chain's CDR3 is CASSYHPSSYEQFF. The CDR3 DNA follows: TGTGCCAGCAGTTATCATCCAAGCTCCTACGAGCAGTTCTTC.

Points on this clonotype: This may come from a read error, since a much larger clone is one base off. The chain employs TRBV12-3 or TRBV12-4 and TRBJ2-7; D possibly corresponds to TRBD2 (5 bases). V was shortened by 8 bases and J by 5 bases, with 16 bases between the two germline ends. The CDR3 extends over 13 amino acids. The CDR3 DNA reads as TGTGCCAGCTGTAAGGGAGAGTACCACGAGCAGTACTTC. As protein: CASCKGEYHEQYF.

This clonotype came up many times. The gene calls are TRBV20-1 and TRBJ2-7; the D is unclear. CDR1 is DFQATT and CDR2 is SNEGSKA in the germline V gene (reference sequence). The CDR3 loop spans 15 amino acids. With 0 bases removed from V and 2 bases from J, the gap between germline ends came to 14 bases. The CDR3 sequence: CSARDTGPTTYEQYF. The CDR3 coding sequence is TGCAGTGCTAGAGATACCGGCCCCACCACCTACGAGCAGTACTTC.

This clonotype was seen a few times. The chain links TRBV10-3 to TRBJ2-7; D not certain. Germline lookup yields CDR1 ENHRY and CDR2 SYGVKD. The V end was cut by 2 bases, the J end by 3 bases, with 11 bases between. The CDR3 has 14 residues. CDR3 sequence reads: CAISEREGFYEQYF. In DNA form, the CDR3 reads TGTGCCATCAGTGAGAGGGAAGGTTTCTACGAGCAGTACTTC.

This clonotype was recorded a few times. The J gene is TRBJ2-1, the V gene TRBV7-2, with 7 positions matching TRBD2. Per the germline V gene, CDR1 is SGHTA and CDR2 is FQGNSA. V trimming: 0 bases; J trimming: 5 bases; junction bases outside the gene matches: 10. The CDR3 has 17 residues. Here the CDR3 DNA reads TGTGCCAGCAGCTTAGCGGGACCACTGACTAGCCACAATGAGCAGTTCTTC. Protein: CASSLAGPLTSHNEQFF.

The chain combines TRBV2 with TRBJ1-4; 7 bases agree with TRBD1. With V trimmed by 11 bases and J by 7 bases, 10 bases remained unmatched. Germline values: CDR1 SNHLY, CDR2 FYNNEI. CDR3 size: 13 residues. Here the CDR3 reads CAARKGAGEKLFF. The CDR3 coding sequence is TGTGCCGCCAGGAAGGGGGCCGGTGAAAAACTGTTTTTT.

As DNA, the CDR3 is TGTGCCAGCAGCCAAGAGGCTAGCGGGAGTATGGCCTACAATGAGCAGTTCTTC. Amino acids: CASSQEASGSMAYNEQFF. V is TRBV4-2 and J is TRBJ2-1; TRBD2 agrees at 10 bases. This CDR3 contains 18 residues. CDR1 is LGHNA and CDR2 is YNFKEQ in the germline V gene. The ends lost 0 bases at V and 2 bases at J; junction bases unmatched: 7.

This clonotype has at least ten counts. The chain links TRBV20-1 to TRBJ2-1; the match to TRBD2 covers 8 bases. In germline, CDR1 is DFQATT, CDR2 SNEGSKA (reference sequence). This CDR3 is 15 amino acids long. J gave up 1 base and V 1 base, and 3 bases lay outside the gene matches. CDR3 sequence (DNA): TGCAGTGCTAGAGGGCGGGGGGTGTCCTACAATGAGCAGTTCTTC. This translates into CSARGRGVSYNEQFF.

The chain combines TRBV15 with TRBJ2-5, with a possible D match to TRBD2 (5 bases). CDR3 length: 15 residues. Germline V gene lookup returns CDR1 LNHNV and CDR2 YYDKDF (reference sequence). Between the trimmed V and J ends, which lost 1 base and 4 bases, there was a span of 13 bases. The CDR3 region is CATSRAKEGLETQYF. In DNA, the CDR3 is TGTGCCACCAGCAGAGCAAAAGAGGGTTTAGAGACCCAGTACTTC.

This clonotype occurred many times. The chain employs TRBV7-2 and TRBJ2-7; D gene uncertain. The CDR3 runs 12 residues. The V gene lost 4 bases and the J gene lost 7 bases, with 11 bases spanning the gap. From germline, CDR1 is SGHTA and CDR2 FQGNSA. The CDR3 region has the DNA TGTGCCAGCAGCTCCTATGACTTAGAGCAGTACTTC. It yields the protein CASSSYDLEQYF.

This clonotype came up a few times. The chain employs TRBV12-3 or TRBV12-4 and TRBJ1-5, with 8 bases lining up with TRBD1. Trimming cost V 6 bases and J 1 base; bases outside gene matches: 2. The CDR3 is made up of 14 amino acids. The CDR3 DNA reads TGTGCCAGCAGGAGACAGGGGAGCAATCAGCCCCAGCATTTT. This codes for CASRRQGSNQPQHF.

This clonotype was seen repeatedly, ten times or more. This sequence joins TRBV20-1 and TRBJ1-2, with D perhaps TRBD1 (6 bases). The germline V and J ends were trimmed by 5 bases and 1 base, with 14 bases remaining between them. The V gene's germline CDR1 is DFQATT and CDR2 SNEGSKA (reference sequence). The CDR3 runs 14 residues. The DNA of the CDR3 is TGCAGTGCTCGTGCCCCCAGGGGTAACTATGGCTACACCTTC. It yields the protein CSARAPRGNYGYTF.

This clonotype was seen only a few times. The V and J genes are TRBV7-2 and TRBJ2-7, with D uncertain. The CDR3 spans 11 residues. The V gene's germline CDR1 is SGHTA and CDR2 FQGNSA. Trimming stripped 5 bases from V and 6 bases from J, with 8 bases between. The CDR3 sequence: CASSRLREQYF. CDR3 coding DNA: TGTGCCAGCAGCCGCCTCCGCGAGCAGTACTTC.

This rearrangement joins TRBV27 to TRBJ2-5, with 7 bases identical to TRBD1. Germline lookup yields CDR1 MNHEY and CDR2 SMNVEV (reference sequence). The junction had 6 bases not matched to a gene; V was cut back by 6 bases and J by 2 bases. The CDR3 loop spans 14 amino acids. The CDR3, as DNA: TGTGCCAGCAGCAAGGGACAGACGCAAGAGACCCAGTACTTC. Protein: CASSKGQTQETQYF.

A few counts support this clonotype. This chain connects TRBV20-1 to TRBJ1-5; D unresolved. Germline V gene sequence: CDR1 DFQATT, CDR2 SNEGSKA (reference sequence). V was cut by 3 bases and J by 0 bases, with 9 bases left in between. CDR3 length: 14 amino acids. CDR3 region: CSARLGYSNQPQHF. The CDR3 region has the DNA TGCAGTGCTAGGTTGGGTTATAGCAATCAGCCCCAGCATTTT.

The rearrangement links TRBV7-9 to TRBJ1-2; D remains unclear. The CDR3 totals 14 residues. Looked up from germline, CDR1 is SEHNR and CDR2 is FQNEAQ (reference sequence). Trimming pared 0 bases from V and 0 bases from J, leaving 5 bases between. In DNA, the CDR3 is TGTGCCAGCAGCTTAGCTTGGGCTAACTATGGCTACACCTTC. Translating gives CASSLAWANYGYTF.

The sample holds a few counts of this clonotype. The chain links TRBV2 to TRBJ1-5; D call uncertain. V was clipped by 5 bases and J by 0 bases, with 11 bases between them. The CDR3 length is 15 residues. CDR1 and CDR2 from the germline V gene are SNHLY and FYNNEI. Written as DNA, the CDR3 is TGTGCCAGCAGTACCCGACTCTTTAGCAATCAGCCCCAGCATTTT. Residues: CASSTRLFSNQPQHF.

This clonotype was observed a few times. The chain recombines TRBV4-1 with TRBJ2-1; D may be TRBD2 (5 bases). V was clipped by 2 bases and J by 8 bases, with 16 bases between them. The CDR3 sequence is 15 residues long. Germline CDR1 is MGHRA and CDR2 is YSYEKL. For the CDR3, the DNA is TGCGCCAGCAGCCAACCCTTTTCGGACGGGGATGAGCAGTTCTTC. Translated, it gives CASSQPFSDGDEQFF.

The chain links TRBV3-1 to TRBJ2-2, with D hard to call. This CDR3 is built from 16 residues. The germline V and J ends were trimmed by 2 bases and 7 bases, with 17 bases remaining between them. CDR1 is LGHDT, CDR2 YNNKEL, per germline (reference sequence). In DNA form, the CDR3 reads TGTGCCAGCAGCCAAAACGGGCCAATCAAGGTCGGGGAGCTGTTTTTT. It is translated as CASSQNGPIKVGELFF.

With respect to this clonotype: This may be a read error: a much more frequent sequence differs by one nucleotide. This sequence joins TRBV12-3 or TRBV12-4 and TRBJ2-7; D is unclear. V was shortened by 5 bases and J by 3 bases, with 17 bases between the two germline ends. This CDR3 region has 15 residues. The CDR3 here is CASSPFLPPSYEQYF. The CDR3 bases are TGTGCCAGCAGTCCCTTTCTTCCCCCGAGCTACGAGCAGTACTTC.

The chain joins TRBV6-1 to TRBJ2-7; 7 nucleotides match TRBD1. The germline V gene encodes CDR1 MNHNS and CDR2 SASEGT. V dropped 1 base and J dropped 2; count of bases not matched to a gene: 5. The CDR3 sequence is 15 residues long. The CDR3 reads CASSEGGTVAYEQYF. As DNA, the CDR3 is TGTGCCAGCAGTGAAGGTGGGACAGTCGCCTACGAGCAGTACTTC.

This chain's CDR3 is CASSYDPDNEQYF. CDR3 in DNA: TGTGCCAGCAGTTACGACCCCGACAATGAGCAGTACTTC. V gene TRBV6-2 or TRBV6-3 combines with J gene TRBJ2-1; D is undetermined. TRBJ2-7 matches the DNA end more closely, so the J call is doubtful. This CDR3 contains 13 residues. Germline assignment: CDR1 MNHEY and CDR2 SVGEGT.